Listed below are T cell receptor beta chains from one sample, sequenced in a study of CD8+CD57+ T cells in acquired aplastic anemia. TCRdb processed the reads anew with MiXCR; each CDR3 protein has one entry. The table lists over 40,000 distinct CDR3 sequences, approximately 63% of them singletons. What was sequenced was sorted CD4+, CD8+, or CD8+CD57+ T cells (not recorded which) from PBMCs. These TCRs come from a human donor with aplastic anemia. CDR3s include the opening cysteine and the closing phenylalanine or tryptophan. Each record gives: V gene, J gene, clone size, D gene, CDR3 DNA, CDR3 protein. A D gene is named only where the DNA matches it firmly. Not every row has a clone size; where given, it reads once, few, many or a size class.

V: TRBV11-2
J: TRBJ1-4
size: many
D: .
DNA: TGTGCCAGCAGCTTAGGGGTTGAAAAACTGTTTTTT
CDR3: CASSLGVEKLFF

V: TRBV29-1
J: TRBJ2-5
size: many
D: TRBD1
DNA: TGCAGCGTTCCCGACAGGGTGGAGACCCAGTACTTC
CDR3: CSVPDRVETQYF

V: TRBV5-1
J: TRBJ1-6
size: .
D: .
DNA: TGCGCCAGCAGCTTGCGGAGGGTCAATTCACCCCTCCACTTT
CDR3: CASSLRRVNSPLHF

V: TRBV4-3
J: TRBJ1-6
size: .
D: .
DNA: TGCGCCAGCAGCCAAGATAGGGATGGGAATTCACCCCTCCACTTT
CDR3: CASSQDRDGNSPLHF

V: TRBV9
J: TRBJ2-1
size: many
D: .
DNA: TGTGCCAGCAGCGGCACAGGGTCGCCCTACAATGAGCAGTTCTTC
CDR3: CASSGTGSPYNEQFF

V: TRBV7-3
J: TRBJ2-2
size: .
D: .
DNA: TGTGCCAGCAGCCTTACATCAGGCACCGGGGAGCTGTTTTTT
CDR3: CASSLTSGTGELFF

V: TRBV10-3
J: TRBJ2-2
size: once
D: TRBD2
DNA: TGTGCCATCAGTGACCGACTAGCCCCCGGGGAGCTGTTTTTT
CDR3: CAISDRLAPGELFF

V: TRBV7-6
J: TRBJ1-2
size: .
D: .
DNA: TGTGCCAGCAGCTTAGAAGCGAACTATGGCTACACCTTC
CDR3: CASSLEANYGYTF

V: TRBV7-3
J: TRBJ2-7
size: .
D: .
DNA: TGTGCCAGCAGCTTAGACGAGCAGTACTTC
CDR3: CASSLDEQYF

V: TRBV2
J: TRBJ2-5
size: .
D: .
DNA: TGTGCCACCAGAACAGGGATCTCCGGGGAGACCCAGTACTTC
CDR3: CATRTGISGETQYF

V: TRBV15
J: TRBJ2-4
size: once
D: .
DNA: TGTGCCACCAGCGATGGGGGGCTTGGCAAAAACATTCAGTACTTC
CDR3: CATSDGGLGKNIQYF

V: TRBV20-1
J: TRBJ2-5
size: .
D: .
DNA: TGCAGCGCTCCAGGTGGGAGAAAAGAGACCCAGTACTTC
CDR3: CSAPGGRKETQYF

V: TRBV9
J: TRBJ2-3
size: .
D: TRBD2
DNA: TGTGCCAGCAGCGTACCCCGACTAGCCCTTTTCCCTTCAACGCAGTATTTT
CDR3: CASSVPRLALFPSTQYF

V: TRBV3-1
J: TRBJ1-1
size: few
D: TRBD1
DNA: TGTGCCAGCAGCCAGAGAGGACAGGGGAACACTGAAGCTTTCTTT
CDR3: CASSQRGQGNTEAFF

V: TRBV20-1
J: TRBJ1-1
size: .
D: .
DNA: TGCAGTGCTAGTTCAAGGACTGAAGCTTTCTTT
CDR3: CSASSRTEAFF

V: TRBV2
J: TRBJ1-5
size: .
D: .
DNA: TGTGCGATAAGGGGGGCGGATCAGCCCCAGCATTTT
CDR3: CAIRGADQPQHF

V: TRBV5-1
J: TRBJ1-5
size: many
D: .
DNA: TGCGCCACCCGACGGCGAAGCAATCAGCCCCAGCATTTT
CDR3: CATRRRSNQPQHF

V: TRBV2
J: TRBJ2-7
size: .
D: .
DNA: TGTGCCAGCAGTGAACCGCGACAGAATAGCTACGAGCAGTACTTC
CDR3: CASSEPRQNSYEQYF